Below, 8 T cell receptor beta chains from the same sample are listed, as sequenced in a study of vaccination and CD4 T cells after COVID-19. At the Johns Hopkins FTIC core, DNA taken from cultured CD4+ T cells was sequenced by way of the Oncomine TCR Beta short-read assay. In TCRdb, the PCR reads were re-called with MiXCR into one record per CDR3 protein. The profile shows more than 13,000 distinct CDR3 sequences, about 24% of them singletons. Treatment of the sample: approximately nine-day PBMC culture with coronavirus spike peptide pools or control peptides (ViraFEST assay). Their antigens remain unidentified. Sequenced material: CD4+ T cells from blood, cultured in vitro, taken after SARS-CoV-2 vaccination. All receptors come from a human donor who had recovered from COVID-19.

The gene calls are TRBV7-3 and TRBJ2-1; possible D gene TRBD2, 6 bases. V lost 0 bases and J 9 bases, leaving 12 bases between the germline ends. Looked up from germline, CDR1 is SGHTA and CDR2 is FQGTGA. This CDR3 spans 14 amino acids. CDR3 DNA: TGTGCCAGCAGCTTAACAGGAGGGCGAGGTGAGCAGTTCTTC. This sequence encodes CASSLTGGRGEQFF.

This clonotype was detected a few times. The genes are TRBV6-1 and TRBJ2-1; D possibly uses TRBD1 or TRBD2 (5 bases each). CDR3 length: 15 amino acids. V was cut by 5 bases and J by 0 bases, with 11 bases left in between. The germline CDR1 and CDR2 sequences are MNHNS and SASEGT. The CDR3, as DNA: TGTGCCAGCAGTAGGGACGGCAGCTCCTACAATGAGCAGTTCTTC. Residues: CASSRDGSSYNEQFF.

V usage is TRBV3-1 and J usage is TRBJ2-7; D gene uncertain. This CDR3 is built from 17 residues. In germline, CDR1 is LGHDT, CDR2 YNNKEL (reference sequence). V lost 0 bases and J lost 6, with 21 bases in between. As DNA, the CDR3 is TGTGCCAGCAGCCAAGAGAAGGATAAGGGCTTCGTGGGCGAGCAGTACTTC. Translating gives CASSQEKDKGFVGEQYF.

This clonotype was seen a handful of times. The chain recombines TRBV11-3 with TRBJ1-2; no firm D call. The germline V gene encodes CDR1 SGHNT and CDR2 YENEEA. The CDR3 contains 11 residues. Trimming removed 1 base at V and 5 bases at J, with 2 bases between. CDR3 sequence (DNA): TGTGCCAGCAGCTTAGGTTATGGCTACACCTTC. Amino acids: CASSLGYGYTF.

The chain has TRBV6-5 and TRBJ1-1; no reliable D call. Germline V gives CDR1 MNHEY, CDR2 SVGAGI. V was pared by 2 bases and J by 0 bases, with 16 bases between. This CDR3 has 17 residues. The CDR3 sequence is CASSYPRTAPMNTEAFF. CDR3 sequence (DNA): TGTGCCAGCAGTTACCCCAGGACTGCCCCGATGAACACTGAAGCTTTCTTT.

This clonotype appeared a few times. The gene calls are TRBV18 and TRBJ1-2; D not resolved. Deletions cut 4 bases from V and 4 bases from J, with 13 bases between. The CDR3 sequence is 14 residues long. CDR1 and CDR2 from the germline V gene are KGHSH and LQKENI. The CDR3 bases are TGTGCCAGCTCACAGAGGCACGGATCCTATGGCTACACCTTC. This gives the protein CASSQRHGSYGYTF.

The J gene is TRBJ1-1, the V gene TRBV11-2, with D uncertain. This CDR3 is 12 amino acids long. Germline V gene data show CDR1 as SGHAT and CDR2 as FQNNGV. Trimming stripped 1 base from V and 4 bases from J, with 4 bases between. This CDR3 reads CASSLVGTEAFF. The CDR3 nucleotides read TGTGCCAGCAGCTTAGTCGGCACTGAAGCTTTCTTT.

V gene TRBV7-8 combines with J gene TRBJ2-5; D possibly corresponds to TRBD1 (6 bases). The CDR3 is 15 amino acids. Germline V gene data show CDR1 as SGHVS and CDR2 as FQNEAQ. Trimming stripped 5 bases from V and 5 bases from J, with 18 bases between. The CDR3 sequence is CASSTRTAGGETQYF. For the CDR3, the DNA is TGTGCCAGCAGCACCCGGACAGCCGGCGGCGAGACCCAGTACTTC.